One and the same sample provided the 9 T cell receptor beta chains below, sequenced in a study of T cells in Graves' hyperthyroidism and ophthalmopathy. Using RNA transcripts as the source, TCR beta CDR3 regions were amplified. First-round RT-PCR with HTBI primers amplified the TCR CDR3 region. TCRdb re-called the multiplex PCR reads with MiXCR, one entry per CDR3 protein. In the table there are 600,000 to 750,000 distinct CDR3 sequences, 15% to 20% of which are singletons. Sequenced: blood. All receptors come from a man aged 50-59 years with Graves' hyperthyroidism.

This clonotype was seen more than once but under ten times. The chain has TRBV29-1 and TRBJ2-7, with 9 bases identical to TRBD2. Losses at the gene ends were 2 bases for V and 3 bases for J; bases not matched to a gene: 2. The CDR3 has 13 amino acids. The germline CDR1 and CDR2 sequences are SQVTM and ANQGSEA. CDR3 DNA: TGCAGCGTTGAATTTAGCGGGAGCTACGAGCAGTACTTC. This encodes CSVEFSGSYEQYF.

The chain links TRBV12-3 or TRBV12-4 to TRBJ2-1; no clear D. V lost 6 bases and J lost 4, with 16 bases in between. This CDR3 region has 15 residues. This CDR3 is CASSTTWALYNEQFF. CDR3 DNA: TGTGCCAGCAGCACTACCTGGGCCCTATACAATGAGCAGTTCTTC.

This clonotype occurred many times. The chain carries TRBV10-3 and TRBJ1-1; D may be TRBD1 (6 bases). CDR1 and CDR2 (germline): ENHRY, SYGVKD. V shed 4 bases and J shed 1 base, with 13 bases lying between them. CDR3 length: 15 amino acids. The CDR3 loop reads CAISGGGARNTEAFF. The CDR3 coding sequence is TGTGCCATCAGTGGCGGGGGGGCGCGGAACACTGAAGCTTTCTTT.

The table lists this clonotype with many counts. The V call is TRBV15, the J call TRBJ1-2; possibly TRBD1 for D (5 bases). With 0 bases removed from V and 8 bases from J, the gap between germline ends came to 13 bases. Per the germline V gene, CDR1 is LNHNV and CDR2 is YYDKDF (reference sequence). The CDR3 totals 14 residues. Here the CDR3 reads CATSRDTAGNGYTF. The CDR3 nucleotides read TGTGCCACCAGCAGAGATACAGCAGGGAACGGCTACACCTTC.

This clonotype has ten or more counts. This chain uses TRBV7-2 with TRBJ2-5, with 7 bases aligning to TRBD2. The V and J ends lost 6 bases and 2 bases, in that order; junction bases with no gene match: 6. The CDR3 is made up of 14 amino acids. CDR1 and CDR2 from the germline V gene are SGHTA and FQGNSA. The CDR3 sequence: CASSTPRGQETQYF. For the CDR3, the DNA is TGTGCCAGCAGTACCCCGCGGGGGCAAGAGACCCAGTACTTC.

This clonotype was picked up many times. CDR3 nucleotides: TGTGCCAGCAGCTCGAGAGGTCCAGATACGCAGTATTTT. Translated, it gives CASSSRGPDTQYF. The chain is built from TRBV11-2 and TRBJ2-3, with D unclear. CDR3 length equals 13 residues. V lost 4 bases and J lost 4, with 9 bases in between. Per the germline V gene, CDR1 is SGHAT and CDR2 is FQNNGV.

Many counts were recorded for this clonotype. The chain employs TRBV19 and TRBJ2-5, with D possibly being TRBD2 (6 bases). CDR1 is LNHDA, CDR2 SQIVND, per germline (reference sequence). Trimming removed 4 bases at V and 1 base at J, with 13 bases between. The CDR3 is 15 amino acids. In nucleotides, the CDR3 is TGTGCCAGTAGTAGCCTCGGGAGCCGCCAAGAGACCCAGTACTTC. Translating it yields CASSSLGSRQETQYF.

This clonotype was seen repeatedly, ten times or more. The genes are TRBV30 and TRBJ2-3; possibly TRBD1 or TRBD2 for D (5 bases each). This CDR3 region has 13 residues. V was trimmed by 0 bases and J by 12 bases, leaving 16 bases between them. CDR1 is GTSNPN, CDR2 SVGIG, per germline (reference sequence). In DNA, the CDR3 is TGTGCCTGGAGTGTACGTCCCGGGACCCCCCAGTATTTT. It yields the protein CAWSVRPGTPQYF.

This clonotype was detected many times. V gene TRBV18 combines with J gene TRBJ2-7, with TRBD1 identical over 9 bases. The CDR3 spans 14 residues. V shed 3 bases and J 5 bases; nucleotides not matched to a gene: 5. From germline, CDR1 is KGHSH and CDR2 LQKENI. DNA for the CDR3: TGTGCCAGCTCACCTCGGGACAGGGACCACGAGCAGTACTTC. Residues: CASSPRDRDHEQYF. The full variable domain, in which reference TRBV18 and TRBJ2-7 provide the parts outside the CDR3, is NAGVMQNPRHLVRRRGQEARLRCSPMKGHSHVYWYRQLPEEGLKFMVYLQKENIIDESGMPKERFSAEFPKEGPSILRIQQVVRGDSAAYFCASSPRDRDHEQYFGPGTRLTVT.